These 29 T cell receptor beta chains were all obtained from the same sample, sequenced in a study of regulatory T cells in long-lasting Graves disease. Sample time point: persistent/refractory GD, antithyroid drugs over 5 years with positive TRAb. PBMC-derived RNA was used for the TCR library. Construction of TCR beta libraries relied on iRepertoire HTBI primers and on Arm-PCR targeting CDR3 regions. Each CDR3 protein is one row after TCRdb ran MiXCR on the multiplex PCR reads. Counted here are 650,000 to 850,000 distinct CDR3 sequences, 25% to 35% occurring once; the ten biggest clones make up around 42%. This specimen was peripheral blood mononuclear cells (PBMCs), taken when the disease was refractory, from a patient treated with antithyroid drugs. These TCRs come from a female donor with Graves disease.

The chain is built from TRBV6-4 and TRBJ2-1, with TRBD1 matching over 7 bases. Germline V gene data show CDR1 as MRHNA and CDR2 as SNTAGT. This CDR3 region has 15 residues. The ends lost 3 bases at V and 6 bases at J; junction bases unmatched: 8. Here the CDR3 DNA reads TGTGCCAGCAGTGAGGACAGGTCAGGATTCAATGAGCAGTTCTTC. This codes for CASSEDRSGFNEQFF.

V gene TRBV12-5 combines with J gene TRBJ2-5; D ambiguous. The CDR3 is 14 amino acids. V gave up 5 bases and J gave up 0 bases, with 10 bases separating them. Looked up from germline, CDR1 is LGHNT and CDR2 is FRNRAP. The CDR3 sequence: CASGPGRDQETQYF. For the CDR3, the DNA is TGTGCTAGTGGTCCCGGACGGGACCAAGAGACCCAGTACTTC.

This clonotype was recorded a few times. CDR3 region: CARKGLGGSGTEAFF. CDR3 sequence (DNA): TGTGCCCGCAAGGGCTTAGGGGGGTCAGGCACTGAAGCTTTCTTT. The gene calls are TRBV30 and TRBJ1-1; perhaps TRBD1 as D (6 bases). There are 15 residues in the CDR3. Trimming cost V 8 bases and J 4 bases, with 23 bases left between them. Germline CDR1 and CDR2: GTSNPN and SVGIG (reference sequence). The full variable domain, rest sourced from reference TRBV30 and TRBJ1-1, is SQTIHQWPATLVQPVGSPLSLECTVEGTSNPNLYWYRQAAGRGLQLLFYSVGIGQISSEVPQNLSASRPQDRQFILSSKKLLLSDSGFYLCARKGLGGSGTEAFFGQGTRLTVV.

The chain recombines TRBV10-3 with TRBJ1-1, with TRBD1 matching 8 bases. Germline values: CDR1 ENHRY, CDR2 SYGVKD. The J segment lost 1 base and the V segment lost 0 bases, leaving 4 bases of the junction unmatched. The CDR3 consists of 16 residues. This CDR3 reads CAISESTGASNTEAFF. The CDR3 DNA reads TGTGCCATCAGTGAGTCGACAGGGGCCTCGAACACTGAAGCTTTCTTT.

This clonotype was counted only a few times. The J gene is TRBJ1-1, the V gene TRBV29-1, with 9 bases identical to TRBD1. This CDR3 spans 13 amino acids. V lost 7 bases and J lost 3; bases outside the gene matches: 6. Germline V gene data show CDR1 as SQVTM and CDR2 as ANQGSEA. CDR3 coding DNA: TGCAGCGGGGGGACAGGGAGGGACACTGAAGCTTTCTTT. As protein: CSGGTGRDTEAFF.

The chain recombines TRBV28 with TRBJ2-4, with TRBD1 matching 11 bases. The CDR3 consists of 17 residues. V shed 6 bases, J shed 1 base, and the junction held 8 bases outside the gene matches. CDR1 and CDR2 (germline): MDHEN, SYDVKM. In DNA form, the CDR3 reads TGTGCCAGCAGCCAGGGAGGACAGGGGGCCGCCAAAAACATTCAGTACTTC. It specifies CASSQGGQGAAKNIQYF.

In its sample, this clonotype was seen a few times. The chain links TRBV28 to TRBJ1-1; TRBD1 matches at 10 bases. The germline CDR1 and CDR2 sequences are MDHEN and SYDVKM. The CDR3 spans 17 residues. The trim removed 7 bases at V and 1 base at J, leaving 12 bases unmatched. The CDR3 sequence: CASTRDRGVRSNTEAFF. The CDR3 nucleotides are TGTGCCAGCACCAGGGACAGGGGCGTCCGATCGAACACTGAAGCTTTCTTT.

V is TRBV19 and J is TRBJ1-5, with D possibly being TRBD1 (5 bases). The germline V gene encodes CDR1 LNHDA and CDR2 SQIVND (reference sequence). The CDR3 is made up of 15 amino acids. Trimming shortened V by 8 bases and J by 1 base, and 15 bases separated the two germline ends. In DNA, the CDR3 is TGTGCCAGTGCGTTACAGGTGCGCAGCAATCAGCCCCAGCATTTT. Translating gives CASALQVRSNQPQHF.

The rearrangement joins TRBV13 to TRBJ2-5, with D perhaps TRBD2 (6 bases). Germline lookup yields CDR1 PRHDT and CDR2 FYEKMQ (reference sequence). Trimming removed 4 bases at V and 2 bases at J, with 11 bases between. The CDR3 is made up of 14 amino acids. CDR3 in DNA: TGTGCCAGCAGCTCGGGAGTGCCTCAAGAGACCCAGTACTTC. Protein: CASSSGVPQETQYF.

This clonotype occurred a few times. V usage is TRBV15 and J usage is TRBJ1-5, with D possibly being TRBD1 (5 bases). V lost 0 bases and J lost 3, with 12 bases in between. Looked up from germline, CDR1 is LNHNV and CDR2 is YYDKDF (reference sequence). This CDR3 has 16 amino acids. This CDR3 is CATSRDRSGHNQPQHF. For the CDR3, the DNA is TGTGCCACCAGCAGAGATCGTTCAGGGCACAATCAGCCCCAGCATTTT. Full variable domain (outside the CDR3, taken from reference TRBV15 and TRBJ1-5): DAMVIQNPRYQVTQFGKPVTLSCSQTLNHNVMYWYQQKSSQAPKLLFHYYDKDFNNEADTPDNFQSRRPNTSFCFLDIRSPGLGDTAMYLCATSRDRSGHNQPQHFGDGTRLSIL.

This clonotype was seen a few times. The chain has TRBV5-5 and TRBJ1-5; D gene ambiguous. This CDR3 has 13 amino acids. CDR1 is SGHKS, CDR2 YYEKEE, per germline (reference sequence). V dropped 4 bases and J dropped 9 bases, with 14 bases sitting between them. The CDR3: CASSKDWERPQHF. As DNA, the CDR3 is TGTGCCAGCAGCAAAGACTGGGAACGGCCCCAGCATTTT. Full variable domain (rest looked up from reference TRBV5-5 and TRBJ1-5): DAGVTQSPTHLIKTRGQQVTLRCSPISGHKSVSWYQQVLGQGPQFIFQYYEKEERGRGNFPDRFSARQFPNYSSELNVNALLLGDSALYLCASSKDWERPQHFGDGTRLSIL.

V gene TRBV6-1 combines with J gene TRBJ1-5; 7 bases align to TRBD1. Germline trimming cut 5 bases from V and 6 bases from J; bases unmatched to any gene: 10. The germline V gene has CDR1 MNHNS and CDR2 SASEGT. The CDR3 spans 15 residues. CDR3 sequence reads: CASSITDRVIQPQHF. The DNA for the CDR3 is TGTGCCAGCAGTATTACCGACAGGGTCATTCAGCCCCAGCATTTT.

This sequence joins TRBV20-1 and TRBJ1-1; TRBD1 might be the D (5 bases). The CDR3 is 14 residues long. The V end lost 6 bases, the J end lost 1 base, and 15 bases lay between the germline ends. CDR1 is DFQATT, CDR2 SNEGSKA, per germline (reference sequence). CDR3 nucleotides: TGCAGTGCCCCTCGGATAGGGGCGAACACTGAAGCTTTCTTT. Its translation: CSAPRIGANTEAFF.

This clonotype was seen at least ten times. V gene TRBV2 combines with J gene TRBJ1-1; TRBD1 aligns across 7 bases. Trimming cost V 8 bases and J 0 bases; bases outside gene matches: 6. Germline V gene lookup returns CDR1 SNHLY and CDR2 FYNNEI. The CDR3 has 14 amino acids. In DNA form, the CDR3 reads TGTGCCAGCGTGGGACAGTTAATGAACACTGAAGCTTTCTTT. Its protein is CASVGQLMNTEAFF. The variable domain in full, with the rest retrieved from reference TRBV2 and TRBJ1-1, is EPEVTQTPSHQVTQMGQEVILRCVPISNHLYFYWYRQILGQKVEFLVSFYNNEISEKSEIFDDQFSVERPDGSNFTLKIRSTKLEDSAMYFCASVGQLMNTEAFFGQGTRLTVV.

This clonotype occurred many times. This chain joins TRBV20-1 and TRBJ2-5, with a tentative D call TRBD2 (6 bases). CDR1 and CDR2 (germline): DFQATT, SNEGSKA (reference sequence). V lost 6 bases to trimming and J lost 4 bases, with 9 bases between them. The CDR3 length is 11 residues. This CDR3 reads CSAASVETQYF. The DNA of the CDR3 is TGCAGTGCGGCTAGCGTAGAGACCCAGTACTTC.

This clonotype was observed a handful of times. At one end the junction does not follow the germline gene, possibly because of a read error. V and J are TRBV10-3 and TRBJ2-5; maybe TRBD1 (5 bases). Germline-derived CDR1 and CDR2 are ENHRY and SYGVKD. The CDR3 is 13 amino acids. CDR3 in amino acids: CALSTGRGETQYF. The CDR3, as DNA: TGTGCCCTCAGTACAGGAAGGGGAGAGACCCAGTACTTC.

V is TRBV6-1 and J is TRBJ2-7; tentatively, D is TRBD1 or TRBD2 (5 bases each). V dropped 6 bases and J dropped 6 bases, with 21 bases sitting between them. The CDR3 sequence is 15 residues long. CDR1 MNHNS and CDR2 SASEGT come from the germline V gene. The CDR3 region is CASRVGERASLEQYF. The CDR3 DNA is TGTGCCAGCAGAGTAGGGGAGAGGGCCTCCCTCGAGCAGTACTTC.

This clonotype was seen many times. V gene TRBV12-3 or TRBV12-4 combines with J gene TRBJ2-7; 7 positions agree with TRBD1. This CDR3 contains 12 residues. The ends lost 8 bases at V and 3 bases at J; junction bases unmatched: 4. The CDR3 protein is CASRRDSYEQYF. In nucleotides, the CDR3 is TGTGCCAGCCGAAGGGACAGCTACGAGCAGTACTTC.

This clonotype has just a few counts. No conserved phenylalanine or tryptophan is present at the end of the CDR3, so a read error is the likely explanation. J is TRBJ1-1 and V is TRBV2; no clear D. This CDR3 spans 11 amino acids. Germline loops: CDR1 SNHLY, CDR2 FYNNEI. V lost 5 bases and J lost 2, with 3 bases in between. The CDR3: CASSTNTEAFS. CDR3 nucleotide sequence: TGTGCCAGCAGTACTAACACTGAAGCTTTCTCT.

This clonotype turned up a few times. The rearrangement joins TRBV5-5 to TRBJ1-2, with D unclear. The germline V gene has CDR1 SGHKS and CDR2 YYEKEE (reference sequence). V was shortened by 0 bases and J by 1 base, with 10 bases between the two germline ends. This CDR3 contains 15 residues. Here the CDR3 reads CASSLVDGNNYGYTF. CDR3 DNA sequence: TGTGCCAGCAGCTTGGTGGACGGAAATAACTATGGCTACACCTTC.

This chain uses TRBV5-6 with TRBJ2-5, with D perhaps assigned TRBD1 or TRBD2 (5 bases each). The CDR3 spans 14 residues. CDR1 and CDR2 (germline): SGHDT, YYEEEE. V was trimmed by 1 base and J by 4 bases, leaving 11 bases between them. CDR3 amino acids: CASSLRGHRETQYF. The CDR3 bases are TGTGCCAGCAGCTTGCGGGGCCACCGAGAGACCCAGTACTTC.

This clonotype showed up just a few times. The rearrangement joins TRBV20-1 to TRBJ2-5, with D maybe TRBD1 (6 bases). CDR3 size: 15 residues. The germline V gene encodes CDR1 DFQATT and CDR2 SNEGSKA (reference sequence). Between the trimmed V and J ends, which lost 2 bases and 5 bases, there was a span of 18 bases. This CDR3 is CSARPPPQGSETQYF. As DNA, the CDR3 is TGCAGTGCTAGACCCCCCCCGCAGGGGAGCGAGACCCAGTACTTC.

V usage is TRBV20-1 and J usage is TRBJ2-7; 7 bases align to TRBD2. The CDR3 is 16 residues long. The V gene's germline CDR1 is DFQATT and CDR2 SNEGSKA (reference sequence). V lost 3 bases to trimming and J lost 3 bases; unmatched junction nucleotides: 14. The CDR3 reads CSASGLTGGLGYEQYF. The CDR3 region has the DNA TGCAGTGCTAGCGGGCTGACGGGGGGATTAGGCTACGAGCAGTACTTC.

This clonotype has at least ten counts. The V gene is TRBV6-1, the J gene TRBJ1-5; D uncertain. This CDR3 is 15 amino acids long. Germline V gene sequence: CDR1 MNHNS, CDR2 SASEGT. Trimming took 1 base from V and 0 from J, leaving 7 bases between them. The CDR3 sequence: CASSEESNSNQPQHF. The CDR3 DNA follows: TGTGCCAGCAGTGAAGAGTCAAATAGCAATCAGCCCCAGCATTTT.

This clonotype was counted a single time. The rearrangement links TRBV19 to TRBJ1-1, with D unclear. The CDR3 spans 15 residues. Trimming left V 3 bases short and J 1 base short, with 12 bases between. Germline CDR1 reads LNHDA; CDR2 reads SQIVND (reference sequence). CDR3 coding DNA: TGTGCCAGTAGTATTTCCCGCCTTTGGAACACTGAAGCTTTCTTT. Translating it yields CASSISRLWNTEAFF.

V gene TRBV15 combines with J gene TRBJ2-7; D gene ambiguous. Trimming shortened V by 0 bases and J by 0 bases, and 12 bases separated the two germline ends. Germline CDR1 LNHNV, CDR2 YYDKDF (reference sequence). This CDR3 is built from 16 residues. CDR3 nucleotides: TGTGCCACCAGCAGAGATCTTAGGGCGCTCTCCTACGAGCAGTACTTC. Protein: CATSRDLRALSYEQYF.

With respect to this clonotype: The junction and the germline gene differ at one end; a read error may be behind it. The CDR3 spells CASSLETSGYGQYF. CDR3 DNA sequence: TGTGCCAGCAGCCTGGAGACTAGCGGTTACGGGCAGTACTTC. The chain combines TRBV9 with TRBJ2-7, with 9 bases lining up with TRBD2. The CDR3 loop spans 14 amino acids. From germline, CDR1 is SGDLS and CDR2 YYNGEE.

This clonotype was observed many times. The V and J genes are TRBV11-2 and TRBJ2-7; 14 positions agree with TRBD2. CDR1 and CDR2 from the germline V gene are SGHAT and FQNNGV. V trimming: 7 bases; J trimming: 5 bases; junction bases outside the gene matches: 7. The CDR3 totals 15 residues. The CDR3 DNA sequence: TGTGCCAGCACCCACGGGACTAGCGGGAGCGACGAGCAGTACTTC. Its protein is CASTHGTSGSDEQYF.

The V gene is TRBV5-5, the J gene TRBJ2-5, with 10 bases lining up with TRBD1. The germline CDR1 and CDR2 sequences are SGHKS and YYEKEE (reference sequence). CDR3 size: 17 residues. The junction had 13 bases not matched to a gene; V was cut back by 3 bases and J by 5 bases. CDR3 bases: TGTGCCAGCAGCTCACTTTACCGGGACAGGGGTGGGGAGACCCAGTACTTC. Translation: CASSSLYRDRGGETQYF.